Here is one T cell receptor (beta chain) with its context. This entry is derived from a study of identical twins. TCRdb re-derived calls from the 5' RACE reads in MiXCR, one entry per CDR3 protein. The data contain over 600,000 distinct CDR3 sequences, around 20% of them singletons. V dropped 0 bases and J dropped 2 bases, with 10 bases sitting between them. Germline V gives CDR1 SGHRS, CDR2 YFSETQ. The CDR3 has 15 residues. This sample was shared with a second study, whose subject was T cells expressing NK-cell markers.

This receptor was obtained from a woman aged 18-29 years in good health. The chain uses TRBV5-1 and TRBJ2-3, with a tentative D call TRBD1 (6 bases). Input material: PBMCs. CDR3 loop: CASSLEDSLTDTQYF. The CDR3 region has the DNA TGCGCCAGCAGCTTGGAGGACAGTCTCACAGATACGCAGTATTTT.